The present entry profiles one T cell receptor (beta chain) with its context. Assay used: immunoSEQ multiplex PCR; TCRdb lists only in-frame clones, some missing. Of 2 million to 3 million clones listed, approximately 94% are singletons. This sample is part of a study of shared clonotypes between healthy human individuals. Study overall: Researchers drew samples from a couple of women and a few men aged 18 to 49.

What was sequenced was naive CD4+ T cells from PBMCs. Subset in this sample: CD45RA+ positively selected. This clonotype originated in a man aged 18 to 29 in good health. Some clones in this sample may be carry-over from other donors' samples.

Written as DNA, the CDR3 is TGTGCCTGGAGTGTATCTGGGACCTCACAGTACTTC. It translates to CAWSVSGTSQYF. The V call is TRBV30, the J call TRBJ2-7, with D possibly being TRBD1 or TRBD2 (5 bases each). This CDR3 has 12 residues. V was shortened by 0 bases and J by 10 bases, with 13 bases between the two germline ends. Germline V CDR1 and CDR2: GTSNPN, SVGIG (reference sequence).